A selection of T cell receptor beta chains follows, all from one sample in a study of blood T cell repertoires in COVID-19. Profiled with immunoSEQ multiplex PCR; TCRdb holds only in-frame clones, not every one. The sample carries about 49,000 clones, about 85% recorded once. Sequencing was carried out using peripheral blood. Receptors were obtained from a human donor in a cohort sampled during active COVID-19. Both conserved end residues are trimmed from each CDR3.

len,j_gene,v_gene,CDR3aa
13,TRBJ2-7,TRBV7-9,ASSSASGTLYEQY
11,TRBJ1-4,TRBV30,AWSQGTNEKLF
12,TRBJ2-7,TRBV29-1,SVAPGGGTWEQY
13,TRBJ1-1,TRBV4-2,ASSQEPTGGTEAF
14,TRBJ2-5,TRBV5-5,ASSLAARGAQETQY
12,TRBJ2-3,TRBV19,ASSRQGSTDTQY
12,TRBJ1-4,TRBV7-9,ASSQDSTNEKLF
16,TRBJ2-7,TRBV28,ASSLPQQSGPFSYEQY
10,TRBJ1-5,TRBV12-3/TRBV12-4,ASKQRNQPQH
13,TRBJ1-4,TRBV5-1,ASSLDRPQREKLF
12,TRBJ2-7,TRBV27,ASSDSGGAYEQY
10,TRBJ2-1,TRBV19,ASSRLMGEQF
14,TRBJ2-7,TRBV13,ASSSRTSGVSYEQY
14,TRBJ2-3,TRBV7-2,ASSGAALVSTDTQY
13,TRBJ2-1,TRBV6-5,ASSYIAGGDNEQF
13,TRBJ2-7,TRBV19,ASRRLADLAYEQY
13,TRBJ1-5,TRBV5-4,ASSLSQAQYQPQH
12,TRBJ1-5,TRBV30,AWSSGQINQPQH
13,TRBJ1-1,TRBV10-3,AISGFVGLNTEAF
11,TRBJ1-2,TRBV5-1,ASSLGQGTGYT
12,TRBJ2-2,TRBV6-2/TRBV6-3,ASSLRLEVRGLF
12,TRBJ2-5,TRBV6-1,ASSKAGGVETQY
14,TRBJ1-5,TRBV28,ASRGQGLTSNQPQH
12,TRBJ1-1,TRBV6-5,ASISGAINTEAF
14,TRBJ2-1,TRBV7-9,ASSPTSGGTYNEQF
11,TRBJ2-7,TRBV29-1,SVEGQAPYEQY
12,TRBJ2-5,TRBV7-3,ASSLQQGSETQY
13,TRBJ2-7,TRBV5-1,ASRPQLAGAYEQY
13,TRBJ2-7,TRBV27,ASSSLGAGSYEQY
12,TRBJ2-1,TRBV5-1,ASSPFDRVNEQF
12,TRBJ1-1,TRBV7-9,ASSKGQENTEAF
12,TRBJ1-1,TRBV30,AWRRTLETEKAF
14,TRBJ2-3,TRBV24-1,ATSDQSGENTDTQY
12,TRBJ2-5,TRBV28,ASSLPGIGETQY
10,TRBJ1-2,TRBV30,AWSVGADGYT
14,TRBJ2-7,TRBV4-1,ASSPSTTSVPYEQY
12,TRBJ2-3,TRBV6-6,ASSGRVGSDTQY
13,TRBJ2-1,TRBV18,ASSHGTSGSYEQF
11,TRBJ2-7,TRBV7-9,ASSLVPSYEQY
14,TRBJ2-7,TRBV21-1,ASSNAPGTGDYEQY
12,TRBJ2-5,TRBV5-4,ASSGGQGIETQY
11,TRBJ1-1,TRBV28,ASSPDRDSEAF
16,TRBJ2-1,TRBV7-5,ARSSRSSSGRSYNEQF
13,TRBJ2-5,TRBV7-9,ASSLKLRQGETQY
12,TRBJ1-4,TRBV28,ASRTTGFIEKLF
14,TRBJ2-7,TRBV29-1,SVVSPGGTDFYEQY
11,TRBJ2-7,TRBV28,ASQPGHLYEQY
13,TRBJ2-5,TRBV7-2,ASSLGGTPQETQY
12,TRBJ1-2,TRBV28,ASSPRTGTNGYT
10,TRBJ2-1,TRBV2,ASTGGYNEQF
10,TRBJ1-1,TRBV5-1,ASSQEGGEAF
13,TRBJ2-3,TRBV9,ASSVVPNAADTQY
14,TRBJ2-3,TRBV3-1/TRBV3-2,ASSRIAGGGTDTQY
12,TRBJ2-7,TRBV9,ASSETGQGYEQY
13,TRBJ1-2,TRBV6-1,ASSEGAGGNYGYT
15,TRBJ2-4,TRBV21-1,ASSKISGLLAKNIQY
15,TRBJ2-1,TRBV7-9,ASSDVLARVSYNEQF
13,TRBJ1-3,TRBV4-1,ASSQVTGRGNTIY
15,TRBJ2-1,TRBV9,ASSVAPGAGGPDEQF
15,TRBJ2-1,TRBV7-9,ASSFLSASGVHNEQF